This TCR beta chain stems from a study of cytomegalovirus exposure and HLA in healthy donors. Whole-study context: An early data release held approximately 85 million unique TCRs from HLA-typed donors.

Germline V gives CDR1 SGHNT, CDR2 YENEEA. Trimming removed 5 bases from V and 11 bases from J, with 10 bases in between. This CDR3 has 12 residues. Primers included in the PCR were 60 Vbeta and 13 Jbeta primers. Produced via immunoSEQ multiplex PCR; TCRdb's table is partial and in-frame only. The table has about 78,000 clones, over 55% seen once. The sequenced sample consisted of PBMCs. The rearrangement links TRBV11-3 to TRBJ1-6, with no clear D. The clonotype was recovered from a man aged 25 to 40 in good health and CMV-seropositive. The CDR3 is CASSTTLPPLHF. The CDR3 DNA sequence: TGTGCCAGCAGCACGACTCTTCCACCCCTCCACTTT.